This T cell receptor beta chain was sequenced during a study of PD-1 blockade in classical Hodgkin lymphoma. Overall study results and limits: Diversity similar to that of newly diagnosed patients was seen at baseline in complete responders. Repertoire differences lack defined causes, possibly disease activity or prior therapy. It was reported that newly diagnosed patients had less baseline TCR diversity than healthy donors.

The CDR3 contains 12 residues. Germline-derived CDR1 and CDR2 are SEHNR and FQNEAQ (reference sequence). V was cut by 3 bases and J by 7 bases, with 9 bases left in between. The assay was immunoSEQ multiplex PCR, and TCRdb's table has in-frame clones only and misses some. This sample has roughly 20,000 clones, with more than 75% found just once. With regard to this clone: Its antigen remains unidentified.

Sample time point: cycle 4 day 1 (C4D1), after less than 7 weeks of nivolumab. Brentuximab vedotin exposure varied among the patients, all of whom had relapsed after autologous stem cell transplantation. Complete response, partial response or progressive disease was each patient's best response. Material: peripheral blood mononuclear cells (PBMCs), obtained before the fourth cycle of nivolumab. The receptor comes from a human donor with classical Hodgkin lymphoma. V usage is TRBV7-9 and J usage is TRBJ2-5; no clear D. The CDR3 here is CASSFNMRTQYF. The DNA of the CDR3 is TGTGCCAGCAGCTTTAATATGCGGACCCAGTACTTC.